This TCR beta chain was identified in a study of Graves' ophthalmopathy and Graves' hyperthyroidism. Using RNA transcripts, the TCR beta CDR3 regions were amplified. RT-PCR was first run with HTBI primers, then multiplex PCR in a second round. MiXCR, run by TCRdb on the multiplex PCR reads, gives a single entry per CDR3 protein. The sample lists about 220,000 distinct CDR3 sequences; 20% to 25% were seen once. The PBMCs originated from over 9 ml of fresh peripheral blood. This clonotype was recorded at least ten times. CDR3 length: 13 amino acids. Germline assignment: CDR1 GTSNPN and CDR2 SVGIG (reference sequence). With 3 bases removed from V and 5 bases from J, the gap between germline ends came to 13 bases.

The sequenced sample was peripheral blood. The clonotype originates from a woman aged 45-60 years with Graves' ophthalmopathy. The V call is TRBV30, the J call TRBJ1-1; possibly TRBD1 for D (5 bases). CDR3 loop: CAWRGRGWTEAFF. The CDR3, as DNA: TGTGCCTGGAGGGGGAGGGGATGGACTGAAGCTTTCTTT.